One sample yielded the 14 T cell receptor beta chains listed below, sequenced in a study of technical replicates of blood from several donors. Some clones are missing from TCRdb's copy, which holds only in-frame ones; the method was immunoSEQ multiplex PCR. The top ten clones hold around 0.28% of a sample with approximately 79,000 clones, about 97% of them seen once. The source material was T cells isolated from PBMCs. Receptor source: a human donor in good health.

There are a few counts of this clone. This chain uses TRBV5-6 with TRBJ1-1, with D unresolved. Germline lookup yields CDR1 SGHDT and CDR2 YYEEEE. The CDR3 runs 12 residues. V lost 1 base and J lost 3, with 4 bases in between. Here the CDR3 DNA reads TGTGCCAGCAGCTTGACGGACACTGAAGCTTTCTTT. This translates into CASSLTDTEAFF.

The chain recombines TRBV9 with TRBJ2-7; D perhaps matches TRBD1 (5 bases). The CDR3 is made up of 14 amino acids. From germline, CDR1 is SGDLS and CDR2 YYNGEE. Trimming left V 5 bases short and J 1 base short, with 13 bases between. In DNA, the CDR3 is TGTGCCAGCAGTGAAGGGGTTACGTCCTACGAGCAGTACTTC. Translation gives CASSEGVTSYEQYF. Filled out from reference TRBV9 and TRBJ2-7, the complete variable domain reads DSGVTQTPKHLITATGQRVTLRCSPRSGDLSVYWYQQSLDQGLQFLIQYYNGEERAKGNILERFSAQQFPDLHSELNLSSLELGDSALYFCASSEGVTSYEQYFGPGTRLTVT.

The gene calls are TRBV10-3 and TRBJ2-1, with 13 bases lining up with TRBD2. This CDR3 is built from 23 residues. V dropped 0 bases and J dropped 0; count of bases not matched to a gene: 17. Germline V gene lookup returns CDR1 ENHRY and CDR2 SYGVKD. As DNA, the CDR3 is TGTGCCATCAGTGAGTCACGGACTAGCGGGAGCCCACCTTCTTTTAGCTCCTACAATGAGCAGTTCTTC. It encodes CAISESRTSGSPPSFSSYNEQFF.

The rearrangement links TRBV11-3 to TRBJ2-1; D gene unclear. This CDR3 has 11 residues. Germline lookup yields CDR1 SGHNT and CDR2 YENEEA. V lost 6 bases and J 4 bases, leaving 4 bases between the germline ends. CDR3 sequence reads: CASRQYNEQFF. For the CDR3, the DNA is TGTGCCAGCAGACAATACAATGAGCAGTTCTTC.

This chain joins TRBV6-5 and TRBJ2-4; 11 positions agree with TRBD2. Germline trimming cut 4 bases from V and 6 bases from J; bases unmatched to any gene: 2. Germline V gives CDR1 MNHEY, CDR2 SVGAGI. This CDR3 contains 14 residues. CDR3 residues: CASSSLAGGNIQYF. The DNA of the CDR3 is TGTGCCAGCAGTTCTCTAGCGGGAGGAAACATTCAGTACTTC.

The DNA for the CDR3 is TGTGCCAGCAGTCCGACGGCAGGCGGGAGCGAGCAGTACTTC. Amino acids: CASSPTAGGSEQYF. This sequence joins TRBV27 and TRBJ2-7; TRBD2 agrees at 7 bases. The CDR3 is made up of 14 amino acids. Per germline, CDR1 MNHEY and CDR2 SMNVEV (reference sequence). Trimming took 5 bases from V and 6 from J; bases not matched to a gene: 10.

V gene TRBV6-5 combines with J gene TRBJ2-7; 8 nucleotides align to TRBD1. J was trimmed by 5 bases and V by 0 bases; bases with no gene match: 9. Germline V gene data show CDR1 as MNHEY and CDR2 as SVGAGI. The CDR3 covers 16 residues. The CDR3 nucleotides read TGTGCCAGCAGTTACTCAGTTGCCGGACAGGGTCACGAGCAGTACTTC. Translating it yields CASSYSVAGQGHEQYF.

This chain joins TRBV5-1 and TRBJ1-1, with D perhaps matching TRBD1 (6 bases). The CDR3 length is 14 residues. CDR1 is SGHRS and CDR2 is YFSETQ in the germline V gene. V lost 4 bases, J lost 1 base, and 11 bases lay in between. The CDR3 sequence: CASSQDSQNTEAFF. Here the CDR3 DNA reads TGCGCCAGCAGCCAGGACAGCCAGAACACTGAAGCTTTCTTT.

V is TRBV6-5 and J is TRBJ2-1; the D gene is possibly TRBD1 (5 bases). The CDR3 loop spans 12 amino acids. The V and J ends lost 7 bases and 7 bases respectively, with 11 bases between them. Germline assignment: CDR1 MNHEY and CDR2 SVGAGI. CDR3 DNA: TGTGCCAGCACCTCCTCAGGGAATGAGCAGTTCTTC. Translated, it gives CASTSSGNEQFF.

The chain uses TRBV19 and TRBJ1-1; D call uncertain. This CDR3 is built from 15 residues. Germline V gene data show CDR1 as LNHDA and CDR2 as SQIVND (reference sequence). V lost 4 bases to trimming and J lost 0 bases, with 12 bases between them. In DNA form, the CDR3 reads TGTGCCAGTAGTAAGTTGGGCAGCCTGAACACTGAAGCTTTCTTT. As protein: CASSKLGSLNTEAFF.

The chain combines TRBV19 with TRBJ2-3, with TRBD2 matching over 13 bases. This CDR3 has 18 amino acids. J gave up 3 bases and V 1 base, and 7 bases lay outside the gene matches. Germline V gene lookup returns CDR1 LNHDA and CDR2 SQIVND (reference sequence). This chain's CDR3 is CASSIGRLAGGRTDTQYF. The CDR3 region has the DNA TGTGCCAGTAGTATAGGGAGACTAGCGGGAGGCAGGACAGATACGCAGTATTTT. The whole variable domain, remainder taken from reference TRBV19 and TRBJ2-3, is DGGITQSPKYLFRKEGQNVTLSCEQNLNHDAMYWYRQDPGQGLRLIYYSQIVNDFQKGDIAEGYSVSREKKESFPLTVTSAQKNPTAFYLCASSIGRLAGGRTDTQYFGPGTRLTVL.

This chain links TRBV5-4 with TRBJ1-1; 12 bases align to TRBD1. Looked up from germline, CDR1 is SGHNT and CDR2 is YYREEE (reference sequence). V was pared by 7 bases and J by 9 bases, with 7 bases of the junction left unmatched. The CDR3 contains 13 residues. The CDR3 spells CASRGTGGAKAFF. The CDR3 DNA sequence: TGTGCCAGCCGGGGGACAGGGGGCGCAAAAGCTTTCTTT.

This chain connects TRBV12-5 to TRBJ1-1, with a possible D match to TRBD1 (6 bases). Germline V gene sequence: CDR1 LGHNT, CDR2 FRNRAP. The V end lost 4 bases, the J end lost 3 bases, and 21 bases lay between the germline ends. This CDR3 has 17 amino acids. The CDR3 nucleotides are TGTGCTAGTGGTTCTGGACGGTTACAGGGTAAAGACACTGAAGCTTTCTTT. Its protein product is CASGSGRLQGKDTEAFF.

The rearrangement uses TRBV15 and TRBJ2-5, with a possible D match to TRBD1 (7 bases). V shed 0 bases and J shed 2 bases, with 13 bases lying between them. The CDR3 is 16 amino acids. In germline, CDR1 is LNHNV, CDR2 YYDKDF (reference sequence). CDR3 in amino acids: CATSRDPGGWQETQYF. The CDR3 DNA reads TGTGCCACCAGCAGAGATCCAGGGGGGTGGCAAGAGACCCAGTACTTC.